One T cell receptor beta chain is described in this entry. The entry originates in a study of brain T cells in children with intractable seizures. The time point denotes: blood from clinic visit 5 months post-surgery; TSC patient then seizure free. Surgery cases with the highest brain T cell transcript signatures were chosen for sequencing. At least one anti-epileptic drug was given before surgery. Using immunoSEQ multiplex PCR, the repertoire was profiled, and TCRdb retains in-frame clones only, with some absent. This table has about 340,000 clones, over 90% appearing once. The sample consisted of peripheral blood, taken more than 4 months after surgery. The receptor comes from a boy younger than two with tuberous sclerosis and intractable seizures.

Written as DNA, the CDR3 is TGTGCCGCCATTTTCGGCCCCCCGGGGAGCCTGAGCTCCTACAATGAGCAGTTCTTC. Amino acids: CAAIFGPPGSLSSYNEQFF. The chain couples TRBV2 to TRBJ2-1, with a possible D match to TRBD2 (5 bases). This CDR3 comprises 19 residues. V was cut by 11 bases and J by 0 bases, with 29 bases left in between. Germline lookup yields CDR1 SNHLY and CDR2 FYNNEI.